This entry lists 27 T cell receptor beta chains sequenced from one sample in a study of Graves' ophthalmopathy and Graves' hyperthyroidism. RNA transcripts served as template for amplifying TCR beta CDR3 sequences. HTBI primers were employed in first-round RT-PCR, then a second-round multiplex PCR followed. One entry per CDR3 protein, called by TCRdb with MiXCR from the multiplex PCR reads. The sample shows 500,000 to 700,000 distinct CDR3 sequences, 22% of them seen only once. Sequenced: peripheral blood. These receptors were taken from a woman between 18 and 30 years old with stable Graves' hyperthyroidism. Some clones in this sample may be carry-over from other donors' samples.

This clonotype has a count of ten or more. The V gene is TRBV28, the J gene TRBJ1-2, with TRBD1 matching over 8 bases. Trimming at V came to 4 bases and at J to 8 bases, leaving 12 bases not matched to a gene. There are 15 residues in the CDR3. Germline V gene sequence: CDR1 MDHEN, CDR2 SYDVKM. CDR3 loop: CASSSKLTGGRGYTF. The DNA for the CDR3 is TGTGCCAGCAGTTCTAAGCTTACAGGGGGGAGGGGCTACACCTTC.

This clonotype was observed many times. The chain carries TRBV28 and TRBJ2-7; either TRBD1 or TRBD2 may fit D (5 bases each). CDR3 length equals 13 residues. The germline V gene has CDR1 MDHEN and CDR2 SYDVKM. V was cut by 7 bases and J by 7 bases, with 17 bases left in between. The CDR3 spells CASTPQGTGEQYF. In DNA form, the CDR3 reads TGTGCCAGCACCCCCCAGGGCACGGGGGAGCAGTACTTC. The variable domain in full, with the rest retrieved from reference TRBV28 and TRBJ2-7, is DVKVTQSSRYLVKRTGEKVFLECVQDMDHENMFWYRQDPGLGLRLIYFSYDVKMKEKGDIPEGYSVSREKKERFSLILESASTNQTSMYLCASTPQGTGEQYFGPGTRLTVT.

This clonotype was counted ten times or more. The chain links TRBV19 to TRBJ2-7; D may be TRBD1 (6 bases). In germline, CDR1 is LNHDA, CDR2 SQIVND (reference sequence). The CDR3 extends over 13 amino acids. V dropped 4 bases and J dropped 7 bases, with 14 bases sitting between them. In DNA, the CDR3 is TGTGCCAGTAGTAACACAGGGTTTTTGGAGCAGTACTTC. It codes for CASSNTGFLEQYF.

The sample holds many counts of this clonotype. The chain couples TRBV9 to TRBJ1-1; D is possibly TRBD1 (6 bases). The germline CDR1 and CDR2 sequences are SGDLS and YYNGEE. Trimming removed 3 bases from V and 8 bases from J, with 17 bases in between. The CDR3 is 14 amino acids. The DNA for the CDR3 is TGTGCCAGCAGCGGAGGGACATCCCTTGGGGAAGCTTTCTTT. This gives the protein CASSGGTSLGEAFF.

This clonotype was seen at least ten times. A much bigger clone sits one base away, suggesting this may be a read error. The CDR3 does not end in the conserved phenylalanine or tryptophan, so this is likely a read error. The V and J genes are TRBV6-1 and TRBJ2-5, with 8 bases matching TRBD2. This CDR3 region has 17 residues. V dropped 6 bases and J dropped 2; count of bases not matched to a gene: 14. CDR1 and CDR2 (germline): MNHNS, SASEGT. The CDR3 loop reads CASREDALAAFQETQYS. The CDR3 DNA sequence: TGTGCCAGCAGGGAGGATGCACTAGCGGCATTTCAAGAGACCCAGTACTCC.

This clonotype was observed many times. The V call is TRBV7-2, the J call TRBJ2-7; tentatively, D is TRBD2 (5 bases). Trimming removed 1 base at V and 3 bases at J, with 13 bases between. Germline V gene data show CDR1 as SGHTA and CDR2 as FQGNSA. The CDR3 covers 15 residues. CDR3 protein: CASSLVSGINYEQYF. In nucleotides, the CDR3 is TGTGCCAGCAGCTTAGTTTCGGGGATAAACTACGAGCAGTACTTC.

There are a few counts of this clonotype. The CDR3 here is CASSLWYREYSGYTF. The CDR3 DNA reads as TGTGCCAGCAGTTTATGGTACAGGGAATATTCGGGCTACACCTTC. The J gene is TRBJ1-2, the V gene TRBV28; the D gene is possibly TRBD1 (6 bases). The V gene's germline CDR1 is MDHEN and CDR2 SYDVKM. CDR3 size: 15 residues. Trimming cost V 0 bases and J 8 bases, with 16 bases left between them.

This clonotype was seen many times. The chain joins TRBV18 to TRBJ2-5; no definite D call. The V gene's germline CDR1 is KGHSH and CDR2 LQKENI. This CDR3 is built from 13 residues. V lost 0 bases to trimming and J lost 5 bases, with 7 bases between them. CDR3 sequence: CASSPPAGETQYF. The DNA for the CDR3 is TGTGCCAGCTCACCACCCGCCGGGGAGACCCAGTACTTC.

V usage is TRBV29-1 and J usage is TRBJ2-7; 10 nucleotides align to TRBD1. With 3 bases clipped from V and 5 bases from J, the junction kept 7 bases outside the gene matches. The CDR3 covers 14 residues. Germline V gives CDR1 SQVTM, CDR2 ANQGSEA. CDR3: CSVEGGQGSDEQYF. CDR3 in DNA: TGCAGCGTTGAGGGGGGACAGGGGAGCGACGAGCAGTACTTC.

In this sample, this clonotype turned up many times. The genes are TRBV6-1 and TRBJ2-7; D unresolved. The CDR3 loop spans 14 amino acids. The germline CDR1 and CDR2 sequences are MNHNS and SASEGT. V was cut by 6 bases and J by 3 bases, with 15 bases left in between. DNA for the CDR3: TGTGCCAGCAGCGAACACTCAAAGGTCTACGAGCAGTACTTC. Residues: CASSEHSKVYEQYF.

This chain joins TRBV28 and TRBJ2-7; 9 nucleotides align to TRBD2. The CDR3 consists of 16 residues. V dropped 6 bases and J dropped 6; count of bases not matched to a gene: 15. CDR1 is MDHEN and CDR2 is SYDVKM in the germline V gene. The CDR3 DNA reads TGTGCCAGCAGGGGGTCGATAGCGGGAGATAATCGCGAGCAGTACTTC. It is translated as CASRGSIAGDNREQYF. The entire variable domain, with the rest obtained from reference TRBV28 and TRBJ2-7, is as follows: DVKVTQSSRYLVKRTGEKVFLECVQDMDHENMFWYRQDPGLGLRLIYFSYDVKMKEKGDIPEGYSVSREKKERFSLILESASTNQTSMYLCASRGSIAGDNREQYFGPGTRLTVT.

This clonotype showed up many times. The junction differs from germline at one of its ends, possibly a read error. The rearrangement uses TRBV12-3 or TRBV12-4 and TRBJ2-7; D might be TRBD2 (5 bases). The CDR3 has 12 amino acids. In DNA form, the CDR3 reads TGTGCCAGCAGCTTAGCACGGGGCGAGCAGTACTTC. Its protein product is CASSLARGEQYF.

In its sample, this clonotype was seen once. This chain links TRBV7-2 with TRBJ2-7; D assignment may be TRBD1 or TRBD2 (5 bases each). V gave up 1 base and J gave up 10 bases, with 17 bases separating them. The CDR3 length is 14 residues. Germline V gene sequence: CDR1 SGHTA, CDR2 FQGNSA. CDR3 protein: CASSLDVRGEDQYF. The CDR3 DNA follows: TGTGCCAGCAGCTTAGACGTGAGGGGCGAGGATCAGTACTTC.

This clonotype has a count of ten or more. This rearrangement joins TRBV20-1 to TRBJ2-5; no definite D call. Between the trimmed V and J ends, which lost 5 bases and 2 bases, there was a span of 6 bases. CDR1 and CDR2 (germline): DFQATT, SNEGSKA (reference sequence). CDR3 length: 11 residues. CDR3 sequence: CSAYIQETQYF. DNA for the CDR3: TGCAGTGCTTACATACAAGAGACCCAGTACTTC.

At least ten counts were recorded for this clonotype. This chain joins TRBV28 and TRBJ2-7; 9 nucleotides line up with TRBD1. Germline V gene lookup returns CDR1 MDHEN and CDR2 SYDVKM. This CDR3 contains 16 residues. J gave up 4 bases and V 7 bases, and 14 bases lay outside the gene matches. CDR3 protein: CASTPGTGTQLYEQYF. The CDR3 DNA sequence: TGTGCCAGCACGCCCGGGACAGGGACCCAATTGTACGAGCAGTACTTC.

Many counts were recorded for this clonotype. The chain links TRBV12-3 or TRBV12-4 to TRBJ2-7, with D hard to call. V lost 6 bases and J 3 bases, leaving 12 bases between the germline ends. This CDR3 is built from 13 residues. CDR3 protein: CASRAVSNYEQYF. The CDR3 nucleotides are TGTGCCAGCAGAGCAGTTTCCAACTACGAGCAGTACTTC.

For this clonotype: A single base separates this from a much larger clone, so it may be a read error. As the CDR3 is not closed by the conserved phenylalanine or tryptophan, this likely results from a read error. The V and J genes are TRBV12-3 or TRBV12-4 and TRBJ2-7; D gene unclear. V was trimmed by 2 bases and J by 3 bases, leaving 5 bases between them. The CDR3 is 12 amino acids. CDR3 sequence reads: CASSLSFYEQYL. In DNA form, the CDR3 reads TGTGCCAGCAGTTTAAGCTTCTACGAGCAGTACCTC.

The sample holds many counts of this clonotype. The chain uses TRBV4-1 and TRBJ1-6; D not certain. V was trimmed by 0 bases and J by 6 bases, leaving 15 bases between them. The CDR3 runs 17 residues. The germline CDR1 and CDR2 sequences are MGHRA and YSYEKL. CDR3 loop: CASSQDLRTISNSPLHF. The CDR3 nucleotides are TGCGCCAGCAGCCAAGATCTCCGGACGATATCTAATTCACCCCTCCACTTT.

This clonotype was found a few times. The V gene is TRBV30, the J gene TRBJ2-7; D is perhaps TRBD1 (5 bases). The CDR3 covers 12 residues. V lost 3 bases to trimming and J lost 3 bases, with 9 bases between them. Germline assignment: CDR1 GTSNPN and CDR2 SVGIG (reference sequence). The CDR3 region has the DNA TGTGCCTGGAGGACGGACATCTACGAGCAGTACTTC. This translates into CAWRTDIYEQYF.

This clonotype appeared a single time. The rearrangement uses TRBV6-5 and TRBJ2-2; TRBD1 aligns across 9 bases. The germline V gene has CDR1 MNHEY and CDR2 SVGAGI. The CDR3 loop spans 15 amino acids. With 4 bases clipped from V and 5 bases from J, the junction kept 5 bases outside the gene matches. The CDR3 is CASSLPGTGTGELFF. In DNA form, the CDR3 reads TGTGCCAGCAGTTTACCTGGGACAGGGACCGGGGAGCTGTTTTTT.

The chain recombines TRBV20-1 with TRBJ1-2; 9 nucleotides match TRBD1. J gave up 8 bases and V 3 bases, and 10 bases lay outside the gene matches. The CDR3 runs 14 residues. Germline V lookup: CDR1 DFQATT, CDR2 SNEGSKA (reference sequence). The CDR3 region is CSARPQMTGGGYTF. CDR3 coding DNA: TGCAGTGCTAGGCCCCAGATGACAGGGGGGGGCTACACCTTC.

Many counts were recorded for this clonotype. The junction departs from the called germline gene at one end, perhaps through a read error. The V call is TRBV12-3 or TRBV12-4, the J call TRBJ2-7; D unresolved. This CDR3 spans 12 amino acids. This chain's CDR3 is CASSPGFYVQYF. DNA of the CDR3: TGTGCCAGCAGTCCGGGCTTCTACGTGCAGTACTTC.

V usage is TRBV20-1 and J usage is TRBJ2-7; D unresolved. Germline loops: CDR1 DFQATT, CDR2 SNEGSKA (reference sequence). V was cut by 0 bases and J by 3 bases, with 9 bases left in between. This CDR3 region has 13 residues. DNA of the CDR3: TGCAGTGCTAGAGAGCAGAGCGACTACGAGCAGTACTTC. Protein: CSAREQSDYEQYF.

This clonotype came up many times. The chain couples TRBV12-3 or TRBV12-4 to TRBJ2-7; 10 bases align to TRBD2. The CDR3 covers 15 residues. Trimming removed 3 bases from V and 5 bases from J; junction bases left unmatched: 7. The CDR3 here is CASSFAAGGLDEQYF. CDR3 DNA: TGTGCCAGCAGTTTCGCAGCGGGGGGGCTCGACGAGCAGTACTTC.

This clonotype was picked up many times. This chain uses TRBV2 with TRBJ1-2; 8 nucleotides match TRBD1. V lost 8 bases to trimming and J lost 4 bases; unmatched junction nucleotides: 3. CDR3 length: 12 amino acids. From germline, CDR1 is SNHLY and CDR2 FYNNEI. DNA of the CDR3: TGTGCCAGCGCAGGGGGCGGCTATGGCTACACCTTC. Translating it yields CASAGGGYGYTF.

This clonotype came up many times. The chain combines TRBV28 with TRBJ1-1, with D perhaps TRBD1 (5 bases). V dropped 5 bases and J dropped 6 bases, with 10 bases sitting between them. This CDR3 comprises 12 residues. Per germline, CDR1 MDHEN and CDR2 SYDVKM. CDR3 bases: TGTGCCAGCAGTGGGGGGGGTTCTGAAGCTTTCTTT. Encoded protein: CASSGGGSEAFF.

This clonotype occurred many times. This rearrangement joins TRBV12-5 to TRBJ1-5; D is undetermined. Germline CDR1 is LGHNT and CDR2 is FRNRAP. The V gene lost 5 bases and the J gene lost 5 bases, with 13 bases spanning the gap. The CDR3 length is 14 residues. The CDR3 bases are TGTGCTAGTGGTCGGCCAGGCGACCATCAGCCCCAGCATTTT. This translates into CASGRPGDHQPQHF.